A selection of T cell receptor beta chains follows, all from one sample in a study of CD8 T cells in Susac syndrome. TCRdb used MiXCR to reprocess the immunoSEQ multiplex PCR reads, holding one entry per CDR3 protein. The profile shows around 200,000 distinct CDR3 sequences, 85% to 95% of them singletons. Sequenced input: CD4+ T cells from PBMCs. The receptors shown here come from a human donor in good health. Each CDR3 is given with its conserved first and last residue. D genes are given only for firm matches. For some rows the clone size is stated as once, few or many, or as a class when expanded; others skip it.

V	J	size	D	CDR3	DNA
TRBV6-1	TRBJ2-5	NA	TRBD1	CASSDVHRGLETQYF	TGTGCCAGCAGTGATGTCCACAGGGGTTTGGAGACCCAGTACTTC
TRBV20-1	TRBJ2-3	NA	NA	CSASDPSTDTQYF	TGCAGTGCTTCGGACCCCAGCACAGATACGCAGTATTTT
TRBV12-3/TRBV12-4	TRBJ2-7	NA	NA	CASSLGQVLYEQYF	TGTGCCAGCAGTTTAGGGCAGGTCCTCTACGAGCAGTACTTC
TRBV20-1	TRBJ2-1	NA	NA	CSASRPGWAEQFF	TGCAGTGCTAGTCGTCCAGGGTGGGCTGAGCAGTTCTTC
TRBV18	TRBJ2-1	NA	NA	CASSPPTSYNEQFF	TGTGCCAGCTCACCCCCTACCTCCTACAATGAGCAGTTCTTC
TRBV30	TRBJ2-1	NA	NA	CAWSLGSSYNEQFF	TGTGCCTGGAGTTTGGGGAGCTCCTACAATGAGCAGTTCTTC
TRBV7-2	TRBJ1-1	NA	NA	CASSLPGEKAFF	TGTGCCAGCAGCTTACCCGGTGAGAAAGCTTTCTTT
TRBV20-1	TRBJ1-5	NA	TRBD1	CSVPDRGSQPQHF	TGCAGTGTCCCGGACAGGGGAAGTCAGCCCCAGCATTTT
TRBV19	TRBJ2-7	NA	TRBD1	CASSGTGDLRYEQYF	TGTGCCAGTAGTGGGACAGGGGACCTACGCTACGAGCAGTACTTC
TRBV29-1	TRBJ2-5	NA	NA	CSGGDRQETQYF	TGCAGCGGGGGGGACAGACAAGAGACCCAGTACTTC
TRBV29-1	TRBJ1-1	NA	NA	CSVAARANTEAFF	TGCAGCGTTGCGGCCAGGGCGAACACTGAAGCTTTCTTT
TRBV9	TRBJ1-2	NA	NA	CASSVGGGPYGYTF	TGTGCCAGCAGCGTAGGTGGAGGACCATATGGCTACACCTTC
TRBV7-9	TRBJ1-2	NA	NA	CASSARDLHGYTF	TGTGCCAGCAGCGCCCGGGACTTACATGGCTACACCTTC
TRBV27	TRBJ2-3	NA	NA	CASSPLPTTQYF	TGTGCCAGCAGTCCCCTACCCACTACGCAGTATTTT
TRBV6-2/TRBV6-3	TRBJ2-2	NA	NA	CASSPGTSNTGELFF	TGTGCCAGCAGCCCCGGGACTTCCAACACCGGGGAGCTGTTTTTT
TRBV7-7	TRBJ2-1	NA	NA	CASSFSIYNEQFF	TGTGCCAGCAGCTTCTCCATCTACAATGAGCAGTTCTTC
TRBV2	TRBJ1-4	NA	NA	CASSLLRVGEKLFF	TGTGCCAGCAGTTTGCTAAGGGTAGGGGAAAAACTGTTTTTT
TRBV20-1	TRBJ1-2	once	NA	CSAHVGPTHGYTF	TGCAGTGCGCACGTCGGGCCGACGCATGGCTACACCTTC
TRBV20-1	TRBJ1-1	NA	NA	CSALPRGVNTEAFF	TGCAGTGCTTTGCCAAGGGGGGTAAACACTGAAGCTTTCTTT
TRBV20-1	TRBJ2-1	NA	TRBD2	CSARNLAGAQYNEQFF	TGCAGTGCTAGGAACTTAGCGGGAGCCCAATACAATGAGCAGTTCTTC
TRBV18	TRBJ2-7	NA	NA	CASSPPTAYEQYF	TGTGCCAGCTCACCGCCGACAGCCTACGAGCAGTACTTC
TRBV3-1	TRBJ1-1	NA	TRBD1	CASSHRDRGVMNTEAFF	TGTGCCAGCAGCCATCGGGACAGGGGGGTCATGAACACTGAAGCTTTCTTT
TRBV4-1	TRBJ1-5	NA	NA	CASSQMDGYDNQPQHF	TGCGCCAGCAGCCAAATGGATGGGTATGACAATCAGCCCCAGCATTTT
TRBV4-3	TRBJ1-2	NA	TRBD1	CASSRTGAYGYTF	TGCGCCAGCAGTCGTACAGGGGCCTATGGCTACACCTTC
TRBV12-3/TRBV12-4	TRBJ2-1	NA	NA	CASSFYGSIIF	TGTGCCAGCAGTTTTTACGGCAGCATTATTTTC
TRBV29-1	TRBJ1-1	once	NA	CSVETAVHTEAFF	TGCAGCGTTGAGACAGCCGTTCACACTGAAGCTTTCTTT
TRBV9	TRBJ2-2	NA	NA	CASSPRVNTGELFF	TGTGCCAGCAGCCCCCGAGTTAACACCGGGGAGCTGTTTTTT